Below, 30 T cell receptor beta chains from the same sample are listed, as sequenced in a study of OX40 agonist ivuxolimab in advanced cancers. Assay used: immunoSEQ multiplex PCR; TCRdb lists only in-frame clones, some missing. Of about 35,000 clones in the sample, 92% were seen once. The source was CD4+ or CD8+ T cells sorted from blood, collected in a trial of the OX40 agonist ivuxolimab. The receptors stem from an adult with an advanced solid tumor such as melanoma, head and neck, liver or kidney cancer.

J is TRBJ2-3 and V is TRBV30; 9 bases are a match to TRBD2. The germline gives CDR1 GTSNPN, CDR2 SVGIG (reference sequence). V lost 5 bases, J lost 5 bases, and 5 bases stayed unmatched. CDR3 length: 13 residues. The chain's CDR3 is CAWVAGEGDTQYF. In nucleotides, the CDR3 is TGTGCCTGGGTAGCGGGAGAGGGAGATACGCAGTATTTT. Full variable domain (remainder filled in from reference TRBV30 and TRBJ2-3): SQTIHQWPATLVQPVGSPLSLECTVEGTSNPNLYWYRQAAGRGLQLLFYSVGIGQISSEVPQNLSASRPQDRQFILSSKKLLLSDSGFYLCAWVAGEGDTQYFGPGTRLTVL.

A single count supports this clone. The chain uses TRBV4-1 and TRBJ2-7, with D hard to call. Germline V CDR1 and CDR2: MGHRA, YSYEKL. Trimming removed 1 base at V and 2 bases at J, with 9 bases between. This CDR3 has 14 amino acids. The CDR3: CASSQVVHPYEQYF. The CDR3 region has the DNA TGCGCCAGCAGCCAAGTCGTACACCCCTACGAGCAGTACTTC.

The gene calls are TRBV29-1 and TRBJ2-2; no definite D call. The length of the CDR3 is 14 residues. V lost 2 bases and J lost 0, with 7 bases in between. CDR1 is SQVTM, CDR2 ANQGSEA, per germline. CDR3 amino acids: CSVEHNTNTGELFF. The CDR3 bases are TGCAGCGTTGAACATAATACGAACACCGGGGAGCTGTTTTTT.

This chain joins TRBV4-3 and TRBJ1-5; D is unresolved. Per the germline V gene, CDR1 is LGHNA and CDR2 is YSLEER. The CDR3 runs 16 residues. V was shortened by 3 bases and J by 0 bases, with 12 bases between the two germline ends. This CDR3 is CASSQERGYSNQPQHF. The CDR3 DNA follows: TGCGCCAGCAGCCAGGAGCGAGGTTATAGCAATCAGCCCCAGCATTTT.

This sequence joins TRBV28 and TRBJ1-1; perhaps TRBD1 as D (5 bases). CDR3 length: 12 residues. The V and J ends lost 6 bases and 8 bases respectively, with 13 bases between them. Germline V gene sequence: CDR1 MDHEN, CDR2 SYDVKM. CDR3 in amino acids: CASSPGWTEAFF. The CDR3 DNA reads as TGTGCCAGCAGCCCGGGATGGACAGAAGCTTTCTTT.

The gene calls are TRBV29-1 and TRBJ2-2; D call uncertain. Germline V gives CDR1 SQVTM, CDR2 ANQGSEA. Trimming shortened V by 6 bases and J by 1 base, and 6 bases separated the two germline ends. The CDR3 has 12 amino acids. CDR3 DNA: TGCAGCGTGGACGGGAACACCGGGGAGCTGTTTTTT. Protein: CSVDGNTGELFF.

The chain combines TRBV27 with TRBJ2-1; 9 bases are a match to TRBD2. The CDR3 spans 14 residues. With V trimmed by 2 bases and J by 7 bases, 3 bases remained unmatched. The germline V gene has CDR1 MNHEY and CDR2 SMNVEV (reference sequence). CDR3: CASSLGGGGNEQFF. The CDR3 DNA reads TGTGCCAGCAGTTTAGGCGGGGGGGGGAATGAGCAGTTCTTC.

The rearrangement uses TRBV5-6 and TRBJ2-1; tentatively, D is TRBD2 (6 bases). The CDR3 spans 15 residues. In germline, CDR1 is SGHDT, CDR2 YYEEEE. V shed 0 bases and J shed 4 bases, with 11 bases lying between them. CDR3 nucleotides: TGTGCCAGCAGCTTGGGGGCTAGCGCATACAATGAGCAGTTCTTC. Protein product: CASSLGASAYNEQFF.

The chain couples TRBV5-4 to TRBJ2-3; D is ambiguous. Germline CDR1 is SGHNT and CDR2 is YYREEE (reference sequence). V lost 1 base to trimming and J lost 4 bases, with 22 bases between them. CDR3 length: 18 residues. CDR3 residues: CASSLTYPGSFISDTQYF. As DNA, the CDR3 is TGTGCCAGCAGCTTGACCTACCCAGGCTCCTTTATCTCAGATACGCAGTATTTT.

V is TRBV25-1 and J is TRBJ1-6; perhaps TRBD1 as D (5 bases). Germline CDR1 is MGHDK and CDR2 is SYGVNS. There are 14 residues in the CDR3. Trimming took 10 bases from V and 8 from J, leaving 18 bases between them. In DNA, the CDR3 is TGTGCCACGGATCAGGGTTTGTGGGATTCACCCCTCCACTTT. This codes for CATDQGLWDSPLHF.

This chain links TRBV7-6 with TRBJ2-1; TRBD2 matches at 9 bases. This CDR3 has 12 amino acids. V shed 4 bases, J shed 10 bases, and the junction held 2 bases outside the gene matches. CDR1 is SGHVS, CDR2 FNYEAQ, per germline. In nucleotides, the CDR3 is TGTGCCAGCAGCTCCGGGACTAGCGAGCAGTTCTTC. This sequence encodes CASSSGTSEQFF.

The V and J genes are TRBV11-2 and TRBJ2-1, with 7 bases lining up with TRBD2. Trimming cost V 4 bases and J 0 bases; bases outside gene matches: 9. This CDR3 has 17 residues. Germline loops: CDR1 SGHAT, CDR2 FQNNGV. CDR3 bases: TGTGCCAGCAGCTCCCCAGCGGGGCTTAGCTCCTACAATGAGCAGTTCTTC. Translating it yields CASSSPAGLSSYNEQFF.

This clone has a handful of counts. The chain has TRBV29-1 and TRBJ1-1; D call uncertain. V gave up 3 bases and J gave up 4 bases, with 6 bases separating them. In germline, CDR1 is SQVTM, CDR2 ANQGSEA. The CDR3 spans 11 residues. This chain's CDR3 is CSVEAVTEAFF. CDR3 nucleotides: TGCAGCGTTGAGGCGGTCACTGAAGCTTTCTTT.

By frequency in the sample, this clone is medium-sized. The chain employs TRBV15 and TRBJ2-2; D is undetermined. This CDR3 spans 16 amino acids. The V gene's germline CDR1 is LNHNV and CDR2 YYDKDF (reference sequence). V shed 3 bases and J shed 7 bases, with 18 bases lying between them. In DNA, the CDR3 is TGTGCCACCAGCAGTGTAGATTTGGGGTCTGGCGGGGAGCTGTTTTTT. As protein: CATSSVDLGSGGELFF.

The chain employs TRBV4-3 and TRBJ2-1; D uncertain. CDR1 is LGHNA, CDR2 YSLEER, per germline. Trimming removed 2 bases from V and 9 bases from J, with 17 bases in between. The CDR3 covers 15 residues. The CDR3 here is CASSQYPASGGEQFF. The CDR3 DNA sequence: TGCGCCAGCAGCCAATACCCCGCTTCAGGTGGTGAGCAGTTCTTC.

The chain carries TRBV9 and TRBJ2-7, with D possibly TRBD1 on 5 matching bases. In germline, CDR1 is SGDLS, CDR2 YYNGEE. V was cut by 4 bases and J by 0 bases, with 17 bases left in between. CDR3 length: 16 amino acids. The CDR3 DNA sequence: TGTGCCAGCAGCCCTCAGGGATCAATTGGCTCCTACGAGCAGTACTTC. Its protein product is CASSPQGSIGSYEQYF.

The rearrangement links TRBV10-3 to TRBJ2-2, with D possibly TRBD1 on 6 matching bases. This CDR3 has 14 residues. Germline values: CDR1 ENHRY, CDR2 SYGVKD. Trimming took off 6 bases at V and 12 bases at J, with 20 bases between the two ends. The CDR3 is CAISPQGKRWKLFF. CDR3 bases: TGTGCCATCAGCCCCCAGGGGAAGAGGTGGAAGCTGTTTTTT.

This chain uses TRBV28 with TRBJ2-7; D call uncertain. V was trimmed by 5 bases and J by 4 bases, leaving 24 bases between them. Germline values: CDR1 MDHEN, CDR2 SYDVKM. The CDR3 runs to 17 residues. CDR3: CASSPASGNPRGYEQYF. The CDR3 DNA reads as TGTGCCAGCAGTCCCGCCTCAGGAAACCCTCGTGGATACGAGCAGTACTTC. Full variable domain (rest looked up from reference TRBV28 and TRBJ2-7): DVKVTQSSRYLVKRTGEKVFLECVQDMDHENMFWYRQDPGLGLRLIYFSYDVKMKEKGDIPEGYSVSREKKERFSLILESASTNQTSMYLCASSPASGNPRGYEQYFGPGTRLTVT.

The chain uses TRBV27 and TRBJ2-3; D unresolved. CDR1 MNHEY and CDR2 SMNVEV come from the germline V gene (reference sequence). CDR3 length equals 16 residues. Between the trimmed V and J ends, which lost 5 bases and 0 bases, there was a span of 15 bases. In DNA form, the CDR3 reads TGTGCCAGCAGTCCCGTAGCCCCACATAGCACAGATACGCAGTATTTT. Its translation is CASSPVAPHSTDTQYF.

This chain connects TRBV6-5 to TRBJ2-2; no definite D call. The CDR3 spans 12 residues. V lost 3 bases and J lost 6, with 5 bases in between. The germline gives CDR1 MNHEY, CDR2 SVGAGI. The CDR3 DNA reads TGTGCCAGCAGTTATCAGGCCGGGGAGCTGTTTTTT. Translation: CASSYQAGELFF.

The chain links TRBV7-2 to TRBJ2-7; D perhaps matches TRBD1 (6 bases). There are 14 residues in the CDR3. V lost 4 bases and J 2 bases, leaving 12 bases between the germline ends. CDR1 and CDR2 from the germline V gene are SGHTA and FQGNSA. The DNA for the CDR3 is TGTGCCAGCAGCTCGGGACATGGGACCTACGAGCAGTACTTC. Amino acid sequence: CASSSGHGTYEQYF.

This rearrangement joins TRBV7-9 to TRBJ2-3; tentatively, D is TRBD1 (5 bases). CDR3 length: 14 residues. V shed 3 bases and J shed 5 bases, with 12 bases lying between them. The germline V gene encodes CDR1 SEHNR and CDR2 FQNEAQ (reference sequence). The CDR3 loop reads CASSLGRPLDTQYF. The CDR3, as DNA: TGTGCCAGCAGCTTGGGGCGGCCGTTAGATACGCAGTATTTT.

The chain uses TRBV7-2 and TRBJ2-3; tentatively, D is TRBD1 (5 bases). Per germline, CDR1 SGHTA and CDR2 FQGNSA. V dropped 8 bases and J dropped 1 base, with 7 bases sitting between them. CDR3 length equals 12 residues. The CDR3, as DNA: TGTGCCAGCGCACAGGGCACAGATACGCAGTATTTT. Its translation: CASAQGTDTQYF.

The gene calls are TRBV5-1 and TRBJ2-1; the D call may be TRBD1 or TRBD2 (5 bases each). The CDR3 runs to 15 residues. Germline V gene sequence: CDR1 SGHRS, CDR2 YFSETQ. V lost 0 bases and J lost 0, with 7 bases in between. The CDR3 loop reads CASSLAGTSYNEQFF. In DNA form, the CDR3 reads TGCGCCAGCAGCTTGGCGGGGACCTCCTACAATGAGCAGTTCTTC.

This clone has just one count. The rearrangement uses TRBV5-4 and TRBJ1-2; D gene ambiguous. This CDR3 contains 14 residues. V was trimmed by 4 bases and J by 4 bases, leaving 14 bases between them. Germline V gene data show CDR1 as SGHNT and CDR2 as YYREEE (reference sequence). Here the CDR3 reads CASSRMEDTYGYTF. DNA of the CDR3: TGTGCCAGCAGCCGCATGGAAGATACCTATGGCTACACCTTC.

The chain uses TRBV27 and TRBJ1-5, with 9 positions matching TRBD1. The CDR3 has 15 amino acids. Germline CDR1 is MNHEY and CDR2 is SMNVEV (reference sequence). V lost 5 bases and J lost 4; bases outside the gene matches: 6. The CDR3 nucleotides read TGTGCCAGCAGTGCGGGACAGGGAGAAAATCAGCCCCAGCATTTT. This gives the protein CASSAGQGENQPQHF.

This chain connects TRBV7-9 to TRBJ2-5, with 9 nucleotides matching TRBD1. Germline trimming cut 5 bases from V and 5 bases from J; bases unmatched to any gene: 9. The CDR3 is made up of 15 amino acids. CDR1 is SEHNR and CDR2 is FQNEAQ in the germline V gene (reference sequence). This CDR3 is CASSPWDREGETQYF. In DNA, the CDR3 is TGTGCCAGCAGCCCTTGGGACAGGGAAGGGGAGACCCAGTACTTC.

The chain combines TRBV6-6 with TRBJ2-7; D could derive from TRBD1 or TRBD2 (5 bases each). V was pared by 5 bases and J by 4 bases, with 15 bases between. Germline V gives CDR1 MNHNY, CDR2 SVGAGI (reference sequence). CDR3 length equals 14 residues. Here the CDR3 DNA reads TGTGCCAGCAGTATCCCCGGGACGGAATACGAGCAGTACTTC. The encoded protein is CASSIPGTEYEQYF.

This chain connects TRBV27 to TRBJ1-1; a possible D gene is TRBD1 (5 bases). The germline V and J ends were trimmed by 6 bases and 5 bases, with 16 bases remaining between them. CDR1 and CDR2 (germline): MNHEY, SMNVEV (reference sequence). The CDR3 runs 14 residues. The CDR3 region is CASSILRGGTEAFF. DNA for the CDR3: TGTGCCAGCAGCATCCTGAGGGGTGGGACTGAAGCTTTCTTT.

The chain recombines TRBV27 with TRBJ1-5, with TRBD1 matching over 7 bases. Germline values: CDR1 MNHEY, CDR2 SMNVEV (reference sequence). CDR3 length equals 16 residues. Germline trimming cut 4 bases from V and 4 bases from J; bases unmatched to any gene: 10. CDR3 region: CASSSLDRVGNQPQHF. CDR3 in DNA: TGTGCCAGCAGTTCACTTGACAGGGTTGGGAATCAGCCCCAGCATTTT.